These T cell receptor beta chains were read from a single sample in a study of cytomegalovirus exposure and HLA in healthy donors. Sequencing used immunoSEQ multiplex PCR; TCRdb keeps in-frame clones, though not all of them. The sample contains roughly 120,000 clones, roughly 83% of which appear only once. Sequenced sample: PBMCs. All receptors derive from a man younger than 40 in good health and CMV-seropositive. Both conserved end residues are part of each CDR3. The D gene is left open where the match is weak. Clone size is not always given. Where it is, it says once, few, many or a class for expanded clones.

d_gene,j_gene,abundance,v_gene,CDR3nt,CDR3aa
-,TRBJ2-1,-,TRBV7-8,TGTGCCAGCAGCTGGCTAGACAATGAGCAGTTCTTC,CASSWLDNEQFF
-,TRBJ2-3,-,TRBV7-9,TGTGCCAGCAACTTAGAACTTAATACGCAGTATTTT,CASNLELNTQYF
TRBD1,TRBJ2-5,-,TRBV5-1,TGCGCCAGCAGCTTGGTGGGACAGTACCAAGAGACCCAGTACTTC,CASSLVGQYQETQYF
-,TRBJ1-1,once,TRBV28,TGTGCCAGCAGTTTGCGCAGGGTGGGCACTGAAGCTTTCTTT,CASSLRRVGTEAFF
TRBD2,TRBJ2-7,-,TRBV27,TGTGCCAGCAGTCGCCGTTTCGGGCGGGAGGGCCCCTACGAGCAGTACTTC,CASSRRFGREGPYEQYF
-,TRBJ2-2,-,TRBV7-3,TGTGCCAGCAGCTTAATGAGTAGTGACACCGGGGAGCTGTTTTTT,CASSLMSSDTGELFF
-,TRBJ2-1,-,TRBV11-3,TGTGCCAGCAGCTTAGGCAGGACAAGCTCCTACAATGAGCAGTTCTTC,CASSLGRTSSYNEQFF
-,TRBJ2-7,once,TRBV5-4,TGTGCCAGCAGTCTCAAGTCGAAGCGATACTACGAGCAGTACTTC,CASSLKSKRYYEQYF
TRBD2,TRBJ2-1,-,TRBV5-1,TGCGCCAGCAGCGCTGGATTTGGGACTAGCGGGGGCGTAGACCAGTTCTTC,CASSAGFGTSGGVDQFF
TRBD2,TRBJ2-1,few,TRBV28,TGTGCCAGCAATCCTCTAGCGGGGGCTTACAATGAGCAGTTCTTC,CASNPLAGAYNEQFF
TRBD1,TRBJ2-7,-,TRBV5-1,TGCGCCAGCAGCGCATCTGGACAGGGGGTCTCCTACGAGCAGTACTTC,CASSASGQGVSYEQYF
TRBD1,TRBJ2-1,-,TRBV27,TGTGCCAGCAGTTTATCGCAGGGGGCCTACAATGAGCAGTTCTTC,CASSLSQGAYNEQFF
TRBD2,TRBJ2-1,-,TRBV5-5,TGTGCCAGCAGCTTCCGGCTAGCGGAGGACAATGAGCAGTTCTTC,CASSFRLAEDNEQFF
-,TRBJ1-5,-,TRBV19,TGTGCCAGTAGTGGTGGGCCAGGGAGCAATCAGCCCCAGCATTTT,CASSGGPGSNQPQHF
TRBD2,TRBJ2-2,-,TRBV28,TGTGCCAGCAGTCCCCGACGAGGCGGGGGGACCGGGGAGCTGTTTTTT,CASSPRRGGGTGELFF